This T cell receptor (beta chain) was recorded in a study of Ad26.COV2.S vaccination and SARS-CoV-2 variants. Study at large: Donor got 5x10^10 or 1x10^11 viral particles of Ad26.COV2.S.

The assay was immunoSEQ multiplex PCR, and TCRdb's table has in-frame clones only and misses some. The sample includes more than 300,000 clones, 85% to 90% of them seen just once. The length of the CDR3 is 14 residues. Trimming took 7 bases from V and 8 from J, leaving 19 bases between them. Germline V gene data show CDR1 as MDHEN and CDR2 as SYDVKM. The treatment: some 20 received Ad26.COV2.S at low or high dose, single or two shots; 5 received placebo; per-sample allocation not given. Repertoires come from day 63 after the first vaccine or placebo injection. Donor was an adult aged 18-55 years in Boston. In the vaccine, an Ad26 vector expressed the SARS-CoV-2 spike of the Wuhan strain.

The clonotype was recovered from a person between 18 and 65 years old who received the Ad26.COV2.S COVID-19 vaccine or a placebo. The specimen was peripheral blood, collected in a trial of Ad26.COV2.S vaccine versus placebo. The chain links TRBV28 to TRBJ2-3, with D perhaps being TRBD1 or TRBD2 (5 bases each). CDR3 DNA sequence: TGTGCCAGCACCGCTTATCATGAGGGGCTTACGCAGTATTTT. The encoded protein is CASTAYHEGLTQYF. The full variable domain, in which reference TRBV28 and TRBJ2-3 provide the parts outside the CDR3, is DVKVTQSSRYLVKRTGEKVFLECVQDMDHENMFWYRQDPGLGLRLIYFSYDVKMKEKGDIPEGYSVSREKKERFSLILESASTNQTSMYLCASTAYHEGLTQYFGPGTRLTVL.